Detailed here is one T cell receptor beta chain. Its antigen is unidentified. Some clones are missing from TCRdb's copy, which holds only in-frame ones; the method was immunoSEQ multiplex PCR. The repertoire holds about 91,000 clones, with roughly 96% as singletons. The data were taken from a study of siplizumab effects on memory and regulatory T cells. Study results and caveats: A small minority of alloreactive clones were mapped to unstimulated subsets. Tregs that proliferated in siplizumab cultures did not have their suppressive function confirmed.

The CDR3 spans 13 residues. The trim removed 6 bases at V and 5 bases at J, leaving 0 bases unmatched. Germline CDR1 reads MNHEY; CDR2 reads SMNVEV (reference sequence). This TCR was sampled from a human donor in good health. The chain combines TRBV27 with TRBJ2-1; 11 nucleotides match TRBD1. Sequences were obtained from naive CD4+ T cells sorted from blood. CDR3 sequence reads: CASRGQGDNEQFF. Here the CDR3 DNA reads TGTGCCAGCAGGGGACAGGGGGACAATGAGCAGTTCTTC.